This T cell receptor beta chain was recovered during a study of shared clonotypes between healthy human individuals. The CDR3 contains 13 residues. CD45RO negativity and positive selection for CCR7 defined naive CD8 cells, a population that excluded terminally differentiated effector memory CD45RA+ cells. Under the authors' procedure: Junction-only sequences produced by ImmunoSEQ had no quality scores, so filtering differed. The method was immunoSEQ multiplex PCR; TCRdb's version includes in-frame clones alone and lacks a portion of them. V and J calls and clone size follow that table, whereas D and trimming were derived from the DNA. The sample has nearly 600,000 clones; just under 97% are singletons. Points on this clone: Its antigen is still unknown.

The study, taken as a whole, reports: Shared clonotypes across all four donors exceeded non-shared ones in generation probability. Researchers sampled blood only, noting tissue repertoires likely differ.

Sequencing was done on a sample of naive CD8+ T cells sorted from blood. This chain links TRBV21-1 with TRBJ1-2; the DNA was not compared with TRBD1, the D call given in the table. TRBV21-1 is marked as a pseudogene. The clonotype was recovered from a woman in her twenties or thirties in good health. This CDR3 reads CASSKWQSYGYTF. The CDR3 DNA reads TGTGCCAGCAGCAAATGGCAGTCCTATGGCTACACCTTC.